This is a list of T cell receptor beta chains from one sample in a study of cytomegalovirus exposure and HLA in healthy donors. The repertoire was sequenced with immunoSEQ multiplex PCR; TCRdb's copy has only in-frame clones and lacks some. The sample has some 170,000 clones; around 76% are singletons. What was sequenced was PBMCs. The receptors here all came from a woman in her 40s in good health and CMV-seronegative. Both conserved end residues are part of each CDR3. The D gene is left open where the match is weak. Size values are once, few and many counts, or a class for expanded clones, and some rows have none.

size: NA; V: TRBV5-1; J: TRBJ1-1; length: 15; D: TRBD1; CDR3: CASSFRQGAKTEAFF; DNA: TGCGCCAGCAGCTTCAGACAGGGGGCTAAGACTGAAGCTTTCTTT
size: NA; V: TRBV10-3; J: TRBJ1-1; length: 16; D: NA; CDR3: CAISEVPGGLSTEAFF; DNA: TGTGCCATCAGTGAGGTTCCGGGGGGATTGAGCACTGAAGCTTTCTTT
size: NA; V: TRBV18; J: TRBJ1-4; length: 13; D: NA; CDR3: CASSPGRGEKLFF; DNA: TGTGCCAGCTCACCAGGGAGGGGTGAAAAACTGTTTTTT
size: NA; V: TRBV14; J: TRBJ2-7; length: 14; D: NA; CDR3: CASSQDSDTYEQYF; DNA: TGTGCCAGCAGCCAAGATTCGGACACCTACGAGCAGTACTTC
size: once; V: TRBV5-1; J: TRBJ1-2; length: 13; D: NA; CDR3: CASSFDSNYGYTF; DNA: TGCGCCAGCAGCTTCGACAGCAACTATGGCTACACCTTC
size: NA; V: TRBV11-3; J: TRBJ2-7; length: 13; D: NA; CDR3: CASSPRHTYEQYF; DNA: TGTGCCAGCAGCCCGAGACATACCTACGAGCAGTACTTC
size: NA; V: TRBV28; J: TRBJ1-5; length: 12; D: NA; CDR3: CASRLMDQPQHF; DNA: TGTGCCAGCAGACTTATGGATCAGCCCCAGCATTTT
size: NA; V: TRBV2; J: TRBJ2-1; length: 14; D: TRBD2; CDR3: CASSRLALYNEQFF; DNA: TGTGCCAGCTCCAGACTAGCGCTCTACAATGAGCAGTTCTTC
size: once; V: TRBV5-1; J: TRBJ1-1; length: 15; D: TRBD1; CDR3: CASSSGTGLNTEAFF; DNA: TGCGCCAGCAGCTCGGGGACAGGTCTGAACACTGAAGCTTTCTTT
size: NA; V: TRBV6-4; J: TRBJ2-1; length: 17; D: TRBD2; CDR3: CASSNLPSGSVGNEQFF; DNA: TGTGCCAGCAGCAATCTTCCTAGCGGGAGCGTCGGGAATGAGCAGTTCTTC
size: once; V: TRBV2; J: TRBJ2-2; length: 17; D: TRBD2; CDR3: CASSERESSGSAGELFF; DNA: TGTGCCAGCAGTGAAAGGGAATCTAGCGGGAGTGCCGGGGAGCTGTTTTTT
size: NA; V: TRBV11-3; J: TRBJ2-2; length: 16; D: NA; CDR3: CASSGGGDELTGELFF; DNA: TGTGCCAGCAGCGGCGGGGGCGATGAACTCACCGGGGAGCTGTTTTTT
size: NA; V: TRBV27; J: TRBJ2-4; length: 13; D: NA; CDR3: CASSWGVKNIQYF; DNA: TGTGCCAGCAGTTGGGGGGTCAAAAACATTCAGTACTTC
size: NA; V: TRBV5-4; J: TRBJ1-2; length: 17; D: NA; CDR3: CASSAPFTGYKGYGYTF; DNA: TGTGCCAGCAGCGCCCCGTTCACAGGGTACAAAGGCTATGGCTACACCTTC
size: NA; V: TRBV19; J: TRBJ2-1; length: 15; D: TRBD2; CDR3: CASSPGTSSYNEQFF; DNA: TGTGCCAGTAGTCCCGGGACTAGCTCCTACAATGAGCAGTTCTTC
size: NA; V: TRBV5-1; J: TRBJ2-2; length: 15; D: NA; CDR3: CASSLVPGYTGELFF; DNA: TGCGCCAGCAGCTTGGTTCCGGGTTACACCGGGGAGCTGTTTTTT
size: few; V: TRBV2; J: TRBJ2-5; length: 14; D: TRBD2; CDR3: CASSSAGAQETQYF; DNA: TGTGCCAGCTCCTCAGCGGGAGCACAAGAGACCCAGTACTTC
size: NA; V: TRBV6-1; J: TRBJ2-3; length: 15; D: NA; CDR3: CASSESTGGTDTQYF; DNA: TGTGCCAGCAGTGAATCCACGGGGGGCACAGATACGCAGTATTTT
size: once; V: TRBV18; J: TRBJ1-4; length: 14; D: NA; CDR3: CASSPSLPWEKLFF; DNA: TGTGCCAGCTCACCAAGCCTCCCCTGGGAAAAACTGTTTTTT
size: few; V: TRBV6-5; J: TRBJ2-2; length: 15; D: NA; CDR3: CASSYPGHPTGELFF; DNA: TGTGCCAGCAGTTACCCGGGACACCCCACCGGGGAGCTGTTTTTT
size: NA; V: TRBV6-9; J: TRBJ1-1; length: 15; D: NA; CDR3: CASSYRTVPNTEAFF; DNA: TGTGCCAGCAGTTACCGGACAGTACCGAACACTGAAGCTTTCTTT
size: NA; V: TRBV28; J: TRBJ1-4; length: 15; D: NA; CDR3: CASTLGGGLGEKLFF; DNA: TGTGCCAGCACTCTGGGGGGGGGTTTAGGGGAAAAACTGTTTTTT
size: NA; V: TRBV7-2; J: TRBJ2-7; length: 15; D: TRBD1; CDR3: CASSLAGQGIQEQYF; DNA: TGTGCCAGCAGCTTAGCGGGACAGGGGATTCAAGAGCAGTACTTC
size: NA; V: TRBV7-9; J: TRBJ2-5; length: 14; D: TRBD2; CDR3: CASSFRLAGETQYF; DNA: TGTGCCAGCAGCTTCAGACTAGCAGGAGAGACCCAGTACTTC
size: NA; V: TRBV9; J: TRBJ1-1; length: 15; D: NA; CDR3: CASSVAGHLNTEAFF; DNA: TGTGCCAGCAGCGTAGCGGGACATTTGAACACTGAAGCTTTCTTT
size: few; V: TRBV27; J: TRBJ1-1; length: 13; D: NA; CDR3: CASSLSTGGKAFF; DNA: TGTGCCAGCAGTTTAAGTACCGGGGGAAAAGCTTTCTTT
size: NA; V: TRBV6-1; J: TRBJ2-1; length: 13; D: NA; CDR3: CASSESAGNEQFF; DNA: TGTGCCAGCAGTGAGTCGGCAGGGAATGAGCAGTTCTTC
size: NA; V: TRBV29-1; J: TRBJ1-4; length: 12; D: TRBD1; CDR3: CSAGQGYEKLFF; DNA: TGCAGCGCGGGACAGGGATACGAAAAACTGTTTTTT
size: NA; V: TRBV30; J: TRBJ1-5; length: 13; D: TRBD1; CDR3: CAWSRDRNQPQHF; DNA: TGTGCCTGGAGCCGGGACAGAAATCAGCCCCAGCATTTT
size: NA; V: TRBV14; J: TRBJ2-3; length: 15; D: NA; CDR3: CASSQLAHSTDTQYF; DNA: TGTGCCAGCAGCCAACTAGCACATTCCACAGATACGCAGTATTTT
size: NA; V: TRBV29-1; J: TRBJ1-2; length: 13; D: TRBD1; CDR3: CSARGQGASGYTF; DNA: TGCAGCGCTAGGGGACAGGGGGCTTCTGGCTACACCTTC
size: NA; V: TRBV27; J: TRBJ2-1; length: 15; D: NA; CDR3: CASSWGLTYYNEQFF; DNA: TGTGCCAGCAGCTGGGGGCTAACCTACTACAATGAGCAGTTCTTC
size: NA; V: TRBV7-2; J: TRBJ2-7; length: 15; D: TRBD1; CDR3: CASSLLQGAFDEQYF; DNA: TGTGCCAGCAGCTTACTTCAGGGGGCCTTTGACGAGCAGTACTTC
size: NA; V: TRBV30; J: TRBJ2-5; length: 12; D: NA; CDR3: CAWSPSGETQYF; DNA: TGTGCCTGGAGTCCAAGCGGAGAGACCCAGTACTTC
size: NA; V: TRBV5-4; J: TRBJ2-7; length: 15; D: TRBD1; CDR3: CASSLGQGVVGEQYF; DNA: TGTGCCAGCAGCTTAGGACAGGGAGTCGTGGGCGAGCAGTACTTC
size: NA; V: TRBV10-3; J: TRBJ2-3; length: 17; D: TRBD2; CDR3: CAIRNSELAGDGDTQYF; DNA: TGTGCCATCAGGAATTCAGAATTAGCGGGAGATGGGGATACGCAGTATTTT
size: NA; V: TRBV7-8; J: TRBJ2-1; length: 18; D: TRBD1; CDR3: CASSKYLGQDFSYNEQFF; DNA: TGTGCCAGCAGCAAATATCTAGGACAGGATTTTTCCTACAATGAGCAGTTCTTC
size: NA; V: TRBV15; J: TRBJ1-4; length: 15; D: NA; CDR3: CATSRDRRVNEKLFF; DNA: TGTGCCACCAGCAGAGATAGGAGGGTCAACGAAAAACTGTTTTTT
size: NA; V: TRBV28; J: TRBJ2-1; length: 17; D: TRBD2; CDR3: CASSLHPGLAGRNEQFF; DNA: TGTGCCAGCAGCTTACACCCGGGACTAGCGGGAAGGAATGAGCAGTTCTTC
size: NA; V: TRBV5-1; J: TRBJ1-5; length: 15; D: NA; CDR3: CASSLEGSSNQPQHF; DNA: TGCGCCAGCAGCTTGGAGGGGTCAAGCAATCAGCCCCAGCATTTT
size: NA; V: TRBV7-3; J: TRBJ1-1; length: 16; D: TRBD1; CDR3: CASSLQPIQGGVEAFF; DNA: TGTGCCAGCAGCTTACAGCCAATTCAGGGGGGAGTTGAAGCTTTCTTT
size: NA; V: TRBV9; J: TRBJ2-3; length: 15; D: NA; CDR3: CASSVGVRGADTQYF; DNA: TGTGCCAGCAGCGTAGGCGTCAGGGGGGCAGATACGCAGTATTTT
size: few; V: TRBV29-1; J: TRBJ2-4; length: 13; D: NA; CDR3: CSGAQGGENIQYF; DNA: TGCAGCGGGGCACAGGGGGGGGAAAACATTCAGTACTTC
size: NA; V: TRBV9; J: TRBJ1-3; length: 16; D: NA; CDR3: CASSVAGGFSGNTIYF; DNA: TGTGCCAGCAGCGTAGCGGGTGGCTTCTCTGGAAACACCATATATTTT
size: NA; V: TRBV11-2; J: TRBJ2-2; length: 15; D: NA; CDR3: CASSFVRVNTGELFF; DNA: TGTGCCAGCAGCTTTGTGCGGGTGAACACCGGGGAGCTGTTTTTT
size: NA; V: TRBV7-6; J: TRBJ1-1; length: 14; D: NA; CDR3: CASSLGGVNTEAFF; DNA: TGTGCCAGCAGCTTAGGGGGCGTGAACACTGAAGCTTTCTTT
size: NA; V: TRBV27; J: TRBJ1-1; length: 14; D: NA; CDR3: CASSLTGIGTEAFF; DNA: TGTGCCAGCAGTCTCACAGGGATTGGCACTGAAGCTTTCTTT
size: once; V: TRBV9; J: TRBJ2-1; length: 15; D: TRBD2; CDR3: CASSGAGGPGNEQFF; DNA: TGTGCCAGCAGCGGAGCGGGAGGGCCGGGGAATGAGCAGTTCTTC
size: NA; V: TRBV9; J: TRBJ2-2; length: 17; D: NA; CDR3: CASSVARESINTGELFF; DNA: TGTGCCAGCAGCGTAGCTCGGGAGAGTATCAACACCGGGGAGCTGTTTTTT
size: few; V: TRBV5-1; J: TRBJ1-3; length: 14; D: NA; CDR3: CASSYGLTGNTIYF; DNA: TGCGCCAGCAGCTATGGACTCACTGGAAACACCATATATTTT